The 27 T cell receptor beta chains listed next were all sequenced from one sample in a study of OX40 agonist ivuxolimab in advanced cancers. Here immunoSEQ multiplex PCR was the method, and the copy in TCRdb shows in-frame clones only, minus some. The sample holds approximately 37,000 clones; around 84% are singletons and the top ten take about 2%. This specimen was CD4+ or CD8+ T cells sorted from blood, taken in a trial of the OX40 agonist ivuxolimab. These receptor sequences come from an adult with an advanced solid tumor such as melanoma, head and neck, liver or kidney cancer.

The chain couples TRBV12-5 to TRBJ2-3; 11 positions match TRBD1. Per the germline V gene, CDR1 is LGHNT and CDR2 is FRNRAP. Unmatched junction bases numbered 11, after V lost 6 bases and J lost 0 bases. The CDR3 loop spans 18 amino acids. CDR3 loop: CASGPYTGTGGSTDTQYF. The CDR3 DNA follows: TGTGCTAGTGGACCGTACACCGGGACAGGGGGTAGCACAGATACGCAGTATTTT.

The chain is built from TRBV28 and TRBJ1-2; perhaps TRBD1 as D (5 bases). The CDR3 extends over 12 amino acids. The V gene lost 5 bases and the J gene lost 5 bases, with 9 bases spanning the gap. Germline values: CDR1 MDHEN, CDR2 SYDVKM. In nucleotides, the CDR3 is TGTGCCAGCAGTCCAGGGTTTTATGGCTACACCTTC. This codes for CASSPGFYGYTF.

The V gene is TRBV7-9, the J gene TRBJ1-5; 11 bases match TRBD1. Germline V gives CDR1 SEHNR, CDR2 FQNEAQ (reference sequence). V lost 5 bases, J lost 6 bases, and 6 bases stayed unmatched. This CDR3 contains 15 residues. The CDR3 coding sequence is TGTGCCAGCAGCGTCGGGACAGGGGGTAGTCAGCCCCAGCATTTT. Residues: CASSVGTGGSQPQHF.

The chain recombines TRBV28 with TRBJ2-7; 9 positions match TRBD1. Losses at the gene ends were 3 bases for V and 2 bases for J; bases not matched to a gene: 8. Germline V gene sequence: CDR1 MDHEN, CDR2 SYDVKM. The CDR3 is 16 residues long. CDR3 residues: CASSFRGQGGPYEQYF. In nucleotides, the CDR3 is TGTGCCAGCAGTTTCCGGGGACAGGGAGGGCCCTACGAGCAGTACTTC.

The chain combines TRBV5-1 with TRBJ1-4, with 7 nucleotides matching TRBD1. V shed 0 bases, J shed 8 bases, and the junction held 7 bases outside the gene matches. The germline V gene has CDR1 SGHRS and CDR2 YFSETQ. The CDR3 is made up of 15 amino acids. The CDR3 sequence is CASSLGDRVKEKLFF. The CDR3 DNA reads as TGCGCCAGCAGCTTGGGTGACAGGGTGAAGGAAAAACTGTTTTTT.

The V call is TRBV19, the J call TRBJ2-1; 11 bases line up with TRBD2. CDR1 LNHDA and CDR2 SQIVND come from the germline V gene (reference sequence). This CDR3 has 16 residues. V lost 9 bases and J lost 6; bases outside the gene matches: 13. The CDR3 DNA reads as TGTGCCAGCCAACCCGGGGGTAGCGGGAGGGCCAATGAGCAGTTCTTC. It yields the protein CASQPGGSGRANEQFF.

The chain employs TRBV14 and TRBJ2-5; no firm D call. Germline CDR1 is SGHDN and CDR2 is FVKESK. The CDR3 length is 11 residues. Trimming took off 4 bases at V and 5 bases at J, with 5 bases between the two ends. CDR3 amino acids: CASSLGETQYF. The CDR3 DNA sequence: TGTGCCAGCAGCCTGGGGGAGACCCAGTACTTC. The full variable domain, its missing parts supplied by reference TRBV14 and TRBJ2-5, is EAGVTQFPSHSVIEKGQTVTLRCDPISGHDNLYWYRRVMGKEIKFLLHFVKESKQDESGMPNNRFLAERTGGTYSTLKVQPAELEDSGVYFCASSLGETQYFGPGTRLLVL.

This chain connects TRBV5-1 to TRBJ2-1, with D possibly matching TRBD2 (7 bases). V gave up 5 bases and J gave up 3 bases, with 15 bases separating them. This CDR3 region has 15 residues. The germline gives CDR1 SGHRS, CDR2 YFSETQ. The CDR3 loop is CASSSRGPVYNEQFF. The CDR3 coding sequence is TGCGCCAGCAGTTCGCGGGGGCCTGTCTACAATGAGCAGTTCTTC.

This clone was picked up a small number of times. V gene TRBV5-1 combines with J gene TRBJ2-7; TRBD1 aligns across 10 bases. CDR1 and CDR2 from the germline V gene are SGHRS and YFSETQ. V was clipped by 6 bases and J by 2 bases; unmatched bases: 5. The CDR3 is made up of 14 amino acids. The CDR3 protein is CASKDGTGAYEQYF. DNA of the CDR3: TGCGCCAGCAAGGACGGGACAGGGGCCTACGAGCAGTACTTC.

The CDR3 DNA follows: TGTGCCAGCAGTAGGACCGGGACTAGTAAAGATACGCAGTATTTT. Translation: CASSRTGTSKDTQYF. This chain links TRBV28 with TRBJ2-3, with 8 positions matching TRBD2. V gave up 5 bases and J gave up 5 bases; unmatched junction bases: 9. Germline-derived CDR1 and CDR2 are MDHEN and SYDVKM. The CDR3 has 15 residues.

V and J are TRBV6-5 and TRBJ2-7, with 8 positions matching TRBD1. The CDR3 consists of 13 residues. Trimming took 5 bases from V and 3 from J; bases not matched to a gene: 3. The germline V gene has CDR1 MNHEY and CDR2 SVGAGI. The CDR3 region has the DNA TGTGCCAGCAGTCTGGACAGGGACTACGAGCAGTACTTC. This encodes CASSLDRDYEQYF.

The sample holds one count of this clone. The gene calls are TRBV7-2 and TRBJ1-6; the D is unclear. Trimming removed 5 bases from V and 0 bases from J, with 5 bases in between. The germline CDR1 and CDR2 sequences are SGHTA and FQGNSA. The CDR3 sequence is 14 residues long. In DNA, the CDR3 is TGTGCCAGCAGCCTCTCCTCCTATAATTCACCCCTCCACTTT. This codes for CASSLSSYNSPLHF.

This rearrangement joins TRBV7-2 to TRBJ1-3, with D unresolved. The CDR3 is 14 amino acids. V was pared by 1 base and J by 0 bases, with 4 bases between. Germline V gene sequence: CDR1 SGHTA, CDR2 FQGNSA. DNA of the CDR3: TGTGCCAGCAGCTTAGGGTACTCTGGAAACACCATATATTTT. This codes for CASSLGYSGNTIYF. Full variable domain (missing parts from reference TRBV7-2 and TRBJ1-3): GAGVSQSPSNKVTEKGKDVELRCDPISGHTALYWYRQSLGQGLEFLIYFQGNSAPDKSGLPSDRFSAERTGGSVSTLTIQRTQQEDSAVYLCASSLGYSGNTIYFGEGSWLTVV.

This chain connects TRBV28 to TRBJ2-1; weak D call: TRBD2 (6 bases). Trimming left V 2 bases short and J 4 bases short, with 12 bases between. CDR1 and CDR2 (germline): MDHEN, SYDVKM. This CDR3 contains 15 residues. The CDR3 DNA is TGTGCCAGCAGTTTACCGGGACTTGATTACAATGAGCAGTTCTTC. It specifies CASSLPGLDYNEQFF.

The chain employs TRBV6-6 and TRBJ2-2, with a possible D match to TRBD1 (6 bases). From germline, CDR1 is MNHNY and CDR2 SVGAGI (reference sequence). CDR3 size: 14 residues. Trimming removed 5 bases from V and 0 bases from J, with 7 bases in between. The CDR3 DNA is TGTGCCAGCAGTGGACAGCCGAACACCGGGGAGCTGTTTTTT. It specifies CASSGQPNTGELFF.

The V and J genes are TRBV4-2 and TRBJ2-5; tentative D call: TRBD1 (6 bases). This CDR3 contains 15 residues. Germline V gene data show CDR1 as LGHNA and CDR2 as YNFKEQ. The ends were cut back, 3 bases at V and 5 bases at J, with 16 bases in the middle. The CDR3 nucleotides are TGTGCCAGCAGCCAGTCAACAGGGACGGGTGAGACCCAGTACTTC. Its protein product is CASSQSTGTGETQYF.

The chain links TRBV15 to TRBJ1-2, with a tentative D call TRBD1 (6 bases). V was pared by 5 bases and J by 1 base, with 23 bases between. Germline V gene lookup returns CDR1 LNHNV and CDR2 YYDKDF (reference sequence). This CDR3 contains 18 residues. This chain's CDR3 is CATSGRRGEAKVNYGYTF. The CDR3, as DNA: TGTGCCACCAGCGGAAGGAGGGGGGAGGCTAAGGTTAACTATGGCTACACCTTC.

V gene TRBV6-6 combines with J gene TRBJ1-1, with unresolved D. Trimming shortened V by 7 bases and J by 8 bases, and 17 bases separated the two germline ends. Per germline, CDR1 MNHNY and CDR2 SVGAGI (reference sequence). The CDR3 runs to 13 residues. DNA of the CDR3: TGTGCCAGCATCATACGGGCTGTCGGGGAAGCTTTCTTT. Protein: CASIIRAVGEAFF.

V usage is TRBV19 and J usage is TRBJ1-2, with 11 bases fitting TRBD1. The germline V gene has CDR1 LNHDA and CDR2 SQIVND (reference sequence). V gave up 1 base and J gave up 4 bases; unmatched junction bases: 2. The CDR3 sequence is 15 residues long. The CDR3 DNA is TGTGCCAGTAGTATAGTCGGGACAGGGGGCTATGGCTACACCTTC. Its translation is CASSIVGTGGYGYTF.

The DNA of the CDR3 is TGTGCCAGCAGCTTGCGACTAGCGGGGGGGATAGATACGCAGTATTTT. It codes for CASSLRLAGGIDTQYF. This chain joins TRBV5-4 and TRBJ2-3; 14 bases agree with TRBD2. Losses at the gene ends were 1 base for V and 5 bases for J; bases not matched to a gene: 3. The CDR3 loop spans 16 amino acids. The germline V gene encodes CDR1 SGHNT and CDR2 YYREEE (reference sequence). Drawing the rest from reference TRBV5-4 and TRBJ2-3, the complete variable domain is ETGVTQSPTHLIKTRGQQVTLRCSSQSGHNTVSWYQQALGQGPQFIFQYYREEENGRGNFPPRFSGLQFPNYSSELNVNALELDDSALYLCASSLRLAGGIDTQYFGPGTRLTVL.

The chain combines TRBV4-2 with TRBJ2-7; perhaps TRBD1 as D (6 bases). Per germline, CDR1 LGHNA and CDR2 YNFKEQ. V lost 4 bases to trimming and J lost 5 bases, with 18 bases between them. The CDR3 totals 15 residues. CDR3: CASSPGAGWGNEQYF. As DNA, the CDR3 is TGTGCCAGCAGCCCAGGGGCAGGCTGGGGCAACGAGCAGTACTTC.

This chain joins TRBV19 and TRBJ2-1, with TRBD1 matching over 8 bases. With V trimmed by 3 bases and J by 8 bases, 9 bases remained unmatched. Germline V lookup: CDR1 LNHDA, CDR2 SQIVND (reference sequence). This CDR3 is built from 15 residues. The CDR3 DNA reads TGTGCCAGTAGTATGACAGGGGTAAAAAGGGATGAGCAGTTCTTC. Translating it yields CASSMTGVKRDEQFF.

J is TRBJ1-2 and V is TRBV5-4; D is unclear. V was shortened by 4 bases and J by 5 bases, with 15 bases between the two germline ends. Looked up from germline, CDR1 is SGHNT and CDR2 is YYREEE (reference sequence). The CDR3 has 14 amino acids. This CDR3 reads CASSTDGRGYGYTF. DNA for the CDR3: TGTGCCAGCAGCACGGACGGACGAGGGTATGGCTACACCTTC. The full variable domain, completed using reference TRBV5-4 and TRBJ1-2, is ETGVTQSPTHLIKTRGQQVTLRCSSQSGHNTVSWYQQALGQGPQFIFQYYREEENGRGNFPPRFSGLQFPNYSSELNVNALELDDSALYLCASSTDGRGYGYTFGSGTRLTVV.

The J gene is TRBJ2-7, the V gene TRBV20-1; perhaps TRBD1 as D (6 bases). CDR1 and CDR2 (germline): DFQATT, SNEGSKA (reference sequence). This CDR3 has 11 amino acids. CDR3 bases: TGCGGGGTAAGGGGGTCCCACGAGCAGTACTTC. As protein: CGVRGSHEQYF.

V and J are TRBV6-6 and TRBJ2-7; D remains unclear. The CDR3 totals 13 residues. V was pared by 3 bases and J by 0 bases, with 6 bases between. Germline V gene data show CDR1 as MNHNY and CDR2 as SVGAGI (reference sequence). In nucleotides, the CDR3 is TGTGCCAGCAGTTATCCGAGCTCCTACGAGCAGTACTTC. Protein: CASSYPSSYEQYF.

V usage is TRBV5-6 and J usage is TRBJ1-5, with D maybe TRBD1 (6 bases). The V end was cut by 2 bases, the J end by 4 bases, with 13 bases between. The CDR3 has 15 amino acids. Germline loops: CDR1 SGHDT, CDR2 YYEEEE. This CDR3 reads CASSFRVRGNQPQHF. The CDR3 DNA sequence: TGTGCCAGCAGCTTCAGGGTGAGGGGGAATCAGCCCCAGCATTTT.

The chain couples TRBV7-9 to TRBJ2-1; D is possibly TRBD1 or TRBD2 (6 bases each). The CDR3 covers 13 residues. Germline V gene lookup returns CDR1 SEHNR and CDR2 FQNEAQ (reference sequence). V lost 8 bases to trimming and J lost 3 bases, with 11 bases between them. CDR3 residues: CASSAGHYNEQFF. DNA for the CDR3: TGTGCCAGCTCTGCGGGACACTACAATGAGCAGTTCTTC. Full variable domain (remainder filled in from reference TRBV7-9 and TRBJ2-1): DTGVSQNPRHKITKRGQNVTFRCDPISEHNRLYWYRQTLGQGPEFLTYFQNEAQLEKSRLLSDRFSAERPKGSFSTLEIQRTEQGDSAMYLCASSAGHYNEQFFGPGTRLTVL.